Below, 22 T cell receptor beta chains from the same sample are listed, as sequenced in a study of identical twins' blood T cells. A single record per CDR3 protein comes from TCRdb applying MiXCR to the 5' RACE reads. The data contain a few hundred distinct CDR3 sequences, under 75% of them singletons. Sequencing used PBMCs. All receptors derive from a woman aged 18-49 years in good health.

Turning to this clonotype: One junction end disagrees with the germline gene, perhaps due to a read error. The chain combines TRBV27 with TRBJ1-1; 7 bases map to TRBD1. Germline CDR1 reads MNHEY; CDR2 reads SMNVEV (reference sequence). This CDR3 spans 14 amino acids. CDR3 region: CACSYGTANTEAFF. In DNA, the CDR3 is TGTGCCTGCAGTTACGGGACAGCAAACACTGAAGCTTTCTTT.

CDR3 in DNA: TGTGCCAGCAGACTAGACGTAAACACTGAAGCTTTCTTT. Protein sequence: CASRLDVNTEAFF. This chain uses TRBV2 with TRBJ1-1; the D is unclear. The germline V and J ends were trimmed by 6 bases and 2 bases, with 10 bases remaining between them. The germline CDR1 and CDR2 sequences are SNHLY and FYNNEI. This CDR3 comprises 13 residues.

In this sample, this clonotype turned up a few times. The chain links TRBV6-4 to TRBJ1-2; perhaps TRBD1 as D (6 bases). Germline CDR1 reads MRHNA; CDR2 reads SNTAGT. V was pared by 5 bases and J by 8 bases, with 15 bases between. There are 13 residues in the CDR3. As DNA, the CDR3 is TGTGCCAGCAGTCCGTCGGACAGTGCGGGCTACACCTTC. It encodes CASSPSDSAGYTF.

This chain links TRBV30 with TRBJ2-1; no firm D call. From germline, CDR1 is GTSNPN and CDR2 SVGIG (reference sequence). Trimming removed 3 bases at V and 1 base at J, with 4 bases between. The CDR3 sequence is 12 residues long. CDR3 region: CAWRRSYNEQFF. CDR3 nucleotides: TGTGCCTGGAGACGTTCCTACAATGAGCAGTTCTTC.

This chain uses TRBV23-1 with TRBJ1-1; D not certain. TRBV23-1 is classed as an ORF, of uncertain function. V lost 0 bases, J lost 1 base, and 12 bases lay in between. The CDR3 totals 16 residues. The CDR3 coding sequence is TGCGCCAGCAGTCAATCCTTGGAGTCCCCGAACACTGAAGCTTTCTTT. Its protein is CASSQSLESPNTEAFF.

This clonotype has just a few counts. V is TRBV5-6 and J is TRBJ1-1; possible D gene TRBD1, 5 bases. The CDR3 consists of 13 residues. Trimming cost V 4 bases and J 6 bases, with 13 bases left between them. Germline V gives CDR1 SGHDT, CDR2 YYEEEE. CDR3 sequence (DNA): TGTGCCAGCAGCCGACGGGGGTACGCTGAAGCTTTCTTT. Translation: CASSRRGYAEAFF.

The V gene is TRBV30, the J gene TRBJ1-3; no definite D call. V lost 3 bases and J 4 bases, leaving 10 bases between the germline ends. The CDR3 is 13 amino acids. Per the germline V gene, CDR1 is GTSNPN and CDR2 is SVGIG (reference sequence). In DNA, the CDR3 is TGTGCCTGGAGCAAAGGGAACGGAAACACCATATATTTT. Translating it yields CAWSKGNGNTIYF.

CDR3 sequence reads: CSAKFTGTGDSPLHF. Here the CDR3 DNA reads TGCAGTGCTAAATTCACCGGGACAGGGGATTCACCCCTCCACTTT. V gene TRBV20-1 combines with J gene TRBJ1-6; the match to TRBD1 covers 10 bases. The CDR3 has 15 residues. Germline V CDR1 and CDR2: DFQATT, SNEGSKA (reference sequence). V shed 4 bases and J 8 bases; nucleotides not matched to a gene: 8.

About this clonotype itself: At one of its ends the junction is not consistent with the germline gene, which may arise from a read error. The chain uses TRBV7-7 and TRBJ1-4; TRBD1 matches 7 bases. Germline CDR1 SSHAT, CDR2 FNYEAQ (reference sequence). The CDR3 is 15 residues long. CDR3 DNA: TGTGCTAGCAGCCCTGGGACAGCGACTAATGAAAAACTGTTTTTT. It is translated as CASSPGTATNEKLFF. Using reference TRBV7-7 and TRBJ1-4 for the parts outside the CDR3, the full variable domain is GAGVSQSPRYKVTKRGQDVTLRCDPISSHATLYWYQQALGQGPEFLTYFNYEAQPDKSGLPSDRFSAERPEGSISTLTIQRTEQRDSAMYRCASSPGTATNEKLFFGSGTQLSVL.

The J gene is TRBJ1-2, the V gene TRBV6-2 or TRBV6-3, with 9 bases fitting TRBD1. CDR1 is MNHEY and CDR2 is SVGEGT in the germline V gene. The CDR3 length is 15 residues. The J segment lost 4 bases and the V segment lost 5 bases, leaving 8 bases of the junction unmatched. This chain's CDR3 is CASSTYRGPGYGYTF. CDR3 bases: TGTGCCAGCAGTACCTACAGGGGGCCTGGCTATGGCTACACCTTC.

Only a few counts were recorded for this clonotype. The chain has TRBV4-1 and TRBJ1-1; D is perhaps TRBD1 (6 bases). Germline CDR1 and CDR2: MGHRA and YSYEKL. V was trimmed by 5 bases and J by 3 bases, leaving 22 bases between them. This CDR3 has 17 amino acids. The CDR3 sequence: CASSRKLGGVVYTEAFF. The CDR3 bases are TGCGCCAGCAGCAGGAAACTAGGGGGGGTAGTATACACTGAAGCTTTCTTT.

Notes on this clonotype: A read error may account for a junction end that differs from germline. The chain recombines TRBV18 with TRBJ1-1; 12 nucleotides agree with TRBD1. Germline V CDR1 and CDR2: KGHSH, LQKENI. The CDR3 loop spans 18 amino acids. The CDR3 sequence is CASSILPGTGGMNTEAFF. CDR3 nucleotide sequence: TGCGCCAGCTCAATTCTACCCGGGACAGGGGGCATGAACACTGAAGCTTTCTTT.

This chain uses TRBV12-3 or TRBV12-4 with TRBJ2-1; D not resolved. Trimming removed 3 bases from V and 9 bases from J, with 6 bases in between. The length of the CDR3 is 11 residues. Here the CDR3 reads CASSLWPEQFF. DNA for the CDR3: TGTGCCAGCAGTTTGTGGCCTGAGCAGTTCTTC.

The CDR3 coding sequence is TGTGCCAGCAGCTTCAGTACAAATCAGCCCCAGCATTTT. Translating gives CASSFSTNQPQHF. The rearrangement links TRBV9 to TRBJ1-5; no firm D call. Deletions cut 4 bases from V and 4 bases from J, with 9 bases between. This CDR3 spans 13 amino acids. CDR1 is SGDLS, CDR2 YYNGEE, per germline. The complete variable domain, with remaining parts taken from reference TRBV9 and TRBJ1-5, reads DSGVTQTPKHLITATGQRVTLRCSPRSGDLSVYWYQQSLDQGLQFLIQYYNGEERAKGNILERFSAQQFPDLHSELNLSSLELGDSALYFCASSFSTNQPQHFGDGTRLSIL.

This clonotype was picked up a small number of times. The rearrangement uses TRBV30 and TRBJ1-1; TRBD1 matches at 8 bases. CDR1 and CDR2 from the germline V gene are GTSNPN and SVGIG (reference sequence). The CDR3 is 15 amino acids. V was pared by 4 bases and J by 2 bases, with 9 bases of the junction left unmatched. The CDR3, as DNA: TGTGCCTGGACCCATCGGGACAGGCGCAACACTGAAGCTTTCTTT. Translating it yields CAWTHRDRRNTEAFF.

The V call is TRBV15, the J call TRBJ1-1, with no clear D. Germline CDR1 LNHNV, CDR2 YYDKDF (reference sequence). The CDR3 is 13 residues long. V lost 0 bases and J lost 1, with 3 bases in between. DNA for the CDR3: TGTGCCACCAGCAGAGATAAGAACACTGAAGCTTTCTTT. This gives the protein CATSRDKNTEAFF.

This sequence joins TRBV7-2 and TRBJ1-3, with no clear D. This CDR3 comprises 15 residues. The germline V gene encodes CDR1 SGHTA and CDR2 FQGNSA. V was trimmed by 4 bases and J by 0 bases, leaving 10 bases between them. CDR3 sequence (DNA): TGTGCCAGCAGCTCAGGTTCCAGCTCTGGAAACACCATATATTTT. It codes for CASSSGSSSGNTIYF.

CDR3: CASKLQGAKNIQYF. In DNA form, the CDR3 reads TGTGCCAGCAAGTTACAGGGAGCCAAAAACATTCAGTACTTC. The V gene is TRBV6-2 or TRBV6-3, the J gene TRBJ2-4; weak D call: TRBD1 (6 bases). CDR1 and CDR2 from the germline V gene are MNHEY and SVGEGT. V lost 7 bases and J 0 bases, leaving 10 bases between the germline ends. The CDR3 is 14 residues long.

The chain carries TRBV23-1 and TRBJ1-5; possible D gene TRBD1, 5 bases. TRBV23-1 is reported as an ORF; its role is uncertain. Trimming cost V 1 base and J 0 bases, with 16 bases left between them. The CDR3 covers 18 residues. In DNA form, the CDR3 reads TGCGCCAGCAGTCAATTAGGTTGGGACCCCTTTAGCAATCAGCCCCAGCATTTT. This codes for CASSQLGWDPFSNQPQHF.

The rearrangement uses TRBV15 and TRBJ1-5; D may be TRBD1 (5 bases). Trimming took 0 bases from V and 4 from J, leaving 10 bases between them. The CDR3 loop spans 15 amino acids. Per germline, CDR1 LNHNV and CDR2 YYDKDF (reference sequence). Here the CDR3 reads CATSRDRSGNQPQHF. In DNA form, the CDR3 reads TGTGCCACCAGCAGAGATAGGTCAGGGAATCAGCCCCAGCATTTT.

In this sample, this clonotype turned up a few times. This rearrangement joins TRBV30 to TRBJ1-1; D gene ambiguous. The CDR3 sequence is 12 residues long. Germline assignment: CDR1 GTSNPN and CDR2 SVGIG (reference sequence). The V and J ends lost 5 bases and 0 bases respectively, with 7 bases between them. CDR3 protein: CAWDRVNTEAFF. The CDR3 DNA sequence: TGTGCCTGGGACCGCGTGAACACTGAAGCTTTCTTT.

V is TRBV20-1 and J is TRBJ1-5; D gene uncertain. CDR1 DFQATT and CDR2 SNEGSKA come from the germline V gene (reference sequence). The CDR3 spans 13 residues. V was shortened by 3 bases and J by 2 bases, with 8 bases between the two germline ends. CDR3 nucleotides: TGCAGTGCTAGCCGGGGAGGCAATCAGCCCCAGCATTTT. Its translation: CSASRGGNQPQHF.